This T cell receptor beta chain was captured by sequencing in a study of T cells after yellow fever vaccination. A 5'RACE template-switching step, the method used to make TCR cDNA, added a universal primer site and UMIs. Each CDR3 protein gets one entry after TCRdb re-called the 5' RACE reads with MiXCR. The top ten hold over 15% of the sample, which has some 420,000 distinct CDR3 sequences, over 15% seen once. The germline V gene encodes CDR1 KGHDR and CDR2 SFDVKD. V shed 12 bases and J shed 3 bases, with 11 bases lying between them. The CDR3 is 11 amino acids. This clonotype was seen more than once but under ten times.

This chain uses TRBV24-1 with TRBJ2-7; D assignment may be TRBD1 or TRBD2 (5 bases each). The sample was PBMCs, taken before the yellow fever booster vaccination. This clonotype was sampled from a man aged 18 to 30 who received the YFV17D yellow fever vaccine. CDR3 DNA sequence: TGTGCCGTCTTGAGGGGCTACGAGCAGTACTTC. This encodes CAVLRGYEQYF.